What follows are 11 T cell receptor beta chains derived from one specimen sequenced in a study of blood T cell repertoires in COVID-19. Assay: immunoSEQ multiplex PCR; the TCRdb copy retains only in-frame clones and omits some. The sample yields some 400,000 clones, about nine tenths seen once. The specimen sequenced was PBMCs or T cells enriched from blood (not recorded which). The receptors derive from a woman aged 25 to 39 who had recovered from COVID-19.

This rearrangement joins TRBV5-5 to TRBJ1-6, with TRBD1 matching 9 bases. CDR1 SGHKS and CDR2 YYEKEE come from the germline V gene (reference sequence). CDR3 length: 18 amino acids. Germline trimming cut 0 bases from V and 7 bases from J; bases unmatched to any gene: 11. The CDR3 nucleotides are TGTGCCAGCAGCTTGGTATACCGGGACAGGGTAAAAAATTCACCCCTCCACTTT. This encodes CASSLVYRDRVKNSPLHF.

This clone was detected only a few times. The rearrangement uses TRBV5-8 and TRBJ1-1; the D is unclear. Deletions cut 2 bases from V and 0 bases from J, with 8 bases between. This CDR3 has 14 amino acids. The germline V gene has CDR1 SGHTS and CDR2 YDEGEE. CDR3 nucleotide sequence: TGTGCCAGCAGCTTTAGCCGGATGAACACTGAAGCTTTCTTT. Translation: CASSFSRMNTEAFF.

The CDR3 nucleotides read TGTGCTAGTGGTTTCGGGGAAAACATTCAGTACTTC. It is translated as CASGFGENIQYF. The chain recombines TRBV12-5 with TRBJ2-4; tentatively, D is TRBD2 (5 bases). Germline V CDR1 and CDR2: LGHNT, FRNRAP. The CDR3 length is 12 residues. Trimming took off 3 bases at V and 5 bases at J, with 5 bases between the two ends.

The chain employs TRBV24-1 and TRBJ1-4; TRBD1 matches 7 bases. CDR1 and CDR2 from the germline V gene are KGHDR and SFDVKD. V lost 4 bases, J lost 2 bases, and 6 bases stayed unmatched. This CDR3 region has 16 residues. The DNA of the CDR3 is TGTGCCACCAGTGAACACTGGGGACAGACTAATGAAAAACTGTTTTTT. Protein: CATSEHWGQTNEKLFF.

The CDR3: CASSVDPDGGPSVYGYTF. CDR3 nucleotide sequence: TGTGCCAGCAGCGTAGATCCGGACGGGGGACCGTCGGTTTATGGCTACACCTTC. V is TRBV9 and J is TRBJ1-2, with TRBD1 as a possible D gene (5 bases). Germline CDR1 SGDLS, CDR2 YYNGEE. CDR3 length equals 18 residues. Trimming shortened V by 0 bases and J by 5 bases, and 23 bases separated the two germline ends.

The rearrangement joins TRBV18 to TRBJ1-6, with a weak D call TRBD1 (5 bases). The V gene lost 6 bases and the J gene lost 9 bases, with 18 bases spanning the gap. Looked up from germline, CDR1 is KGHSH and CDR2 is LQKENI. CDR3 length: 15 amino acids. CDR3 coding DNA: TGTGCCAGCTCCCCCGGGGGACTTAGGATTTCACCCCTCCACTTT. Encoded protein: CASSPGGLRISPLHF. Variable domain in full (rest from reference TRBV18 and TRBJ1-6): NAGVMQNPRHLVRRRGQEARLRCSPMKGHSHVYWYRQLPEEGLKFMVYLQKENIIDESGMPKERFSAEFPKEGPSILRIQQVVRGDSAAYFCASSPGGLRISPLHFGNGTRLTVT.

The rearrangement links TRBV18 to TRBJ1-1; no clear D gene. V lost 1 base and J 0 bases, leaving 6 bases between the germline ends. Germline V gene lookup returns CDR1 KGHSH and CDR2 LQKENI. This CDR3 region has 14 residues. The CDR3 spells CASSPRQLNTEAFF. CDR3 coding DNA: TGTGCCAGCTCACCACGGCAGTTGAACACTGAAGCTTTCTTT.

This CDR3 is CASSMRLGGLAGGGEQFF. The CDR3 DNA sequence: TGTGCCAGTAGTATGAGGTTAGGAGGACTAGCGGGAGGAGGTGAGCAGTTCTTC. The rearrangement links TRBV19 to TRBJ2-1, with 14 bases fitting TRBD2. The CDR3 is 18 amino acids. Trimming at V came to 3 bases and at J to 9 bases, leaving 13 bases not matched to a gene. Germline V lookup: CDR1 LNHDA, CDR2 SQIVND (reference sequence).

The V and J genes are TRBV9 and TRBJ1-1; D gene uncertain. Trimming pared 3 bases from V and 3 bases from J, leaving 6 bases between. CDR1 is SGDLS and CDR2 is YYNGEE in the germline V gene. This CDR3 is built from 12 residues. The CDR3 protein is CASSGADTEAFF. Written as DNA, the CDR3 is TGTGCCAGCAGCGGGGCCGACACTGAAGCTTTCTTT.

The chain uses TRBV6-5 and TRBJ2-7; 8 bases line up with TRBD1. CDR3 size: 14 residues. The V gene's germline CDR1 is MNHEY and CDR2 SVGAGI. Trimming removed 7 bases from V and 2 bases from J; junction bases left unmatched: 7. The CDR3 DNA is TGTGCCAGCATCAGGACAGGGCTTACCTACGAGCAGTACTTC. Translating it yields CASIRTGLTYEQYF.

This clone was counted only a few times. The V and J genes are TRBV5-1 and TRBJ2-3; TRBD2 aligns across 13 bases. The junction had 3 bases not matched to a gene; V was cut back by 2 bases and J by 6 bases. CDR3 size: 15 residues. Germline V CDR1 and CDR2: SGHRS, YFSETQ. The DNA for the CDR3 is TGCGCCAGCAGCTTCGGGACTAGCGGGGTGGATACGCAGTATTTT. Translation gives CASSFGTSGVDTQYF. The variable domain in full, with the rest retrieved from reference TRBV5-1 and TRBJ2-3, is KAGVTQTPRYLIKTRGQQVTLSCSPISGHRSVSWYQQTPGQGLQFLFEYFSETQRNKGNFPGRFSGRQFSNSRSEMNVSTLELGDSALYLCASSFGTSGVDTQYFGPGTRLTVL.